This entry is about one T cell receptor (beta chain). This clone was seen a handful of times. The antigen this receptor binds is unknown. Per-base quality was not reported, and no clone a single base away is much larger than it. This sample is drawn from a study of blood T cell repertoires in COVID-19 (dated by TCRdb to 2020 to 2021). Background for the entire study: Samples from collaborators originated in the United States, Italy and Spain and spanned both the acute and convalescent phases of COVID-19. Sample metadata almost always included a de-identified subject ID, COVID-19 status, age in years and sex. Where HLA class I and class II types were available, the types were taken from metadata supplied by the sample provider, not from assay-based typing. The prospective study material was composed of cDNA or gDNA derived from T cells, B-cell-depleted T cells, or PBMCs. The samples were drawn from the first 160 participants of the ongoing ImmuneRACE study and from 1,254 subjects provided by 6 global collaborators. The repertoires were released in a freely available public database meant as a resource for research on the immune response to SARS-CoV-2. Subjects who had been exposed to COVID-19, were actively infected with it, or had recovered from it provided the deeply sampled blood TCRbeta repertoires that made up the dataset. On the study overall, not on this receptor specifically: The quantity of clinical and demographic metadata differed by source and by participant and was supplied without curation.

The immunoSEQ Assay, a bias-controlled multiplex PCR, was used to amplify TCRbeta CDR3 regions from genomic DNA. On the authors' methods: The number of nucleated cells in each sample was estimated from the amplification of reference gene primers within the assay. To quantify the absolute abundance of each unique TCRbeta CDR3 rearrangement, sequence reads were collapsed and filtered. For each sample, productive Simpson clonality was calculated as the square root of Simpson's diversity index over productive rearrangements. This immuneACCESS table, as held by TCRdb, lists in-frame sequences with V and J called but not all clones. Of the missing ones, under half trace to an unresolved V gene in checked studies; the others have no known cause. The V and J calls and clone size come from that table; D and trimming were worked out from the DNA. Present in this sample are 200,000 to 300,000 clones, about 86% of which were seen just once. The top ten clones comprise 9.6% of the sample.

Each collaborating institution followed its own protocols to collect whole blood in K2EDTA tubes. For TCRbeta analysis, collaborators shipped samples in one of three forms: frozen whole blood, isolated PBMCs, or DNA extracted from either of those sample types. The source of this sequence is a woman of 80 years or more with acute or convalescent COVID-19. Sequenced sample: peripheral blood.

The CDR3 corresponds to CASSPDGNSPLHF. Read as DNA, the sequence is TGTGCCAGCAGCCCCGACGGGAATTCACCCCTCCACTTT. The chain is assembled from TRBV6-6 and TRBJ1-6; the D gene assignment is ambiguous. Deletion took 6 bases off V and 7 bases off J, with a span of 10 bases between the germline ends. The CDR3 measures 13 amino acids from cysteine to phenylalanine. Just CDR3 DNA is preserved here, 39 bases in frame from base 1. CDR1 and CDR2 (MNHNY, SVGAGI) derive from the germline V gene (reference sequence).